Reported below is one T cell receptor beta chain. In terms of age and location, participants ranged from roughly 18 to 89 years and lived in about two dozen US areas. Two consecutive negative NP/OP PCR tests, clearance, or resolved symptoms defined Cohort 3 recovery. The data were taken from a study of blood T cell repertoires in COVID-19. About the study: Specimens from acute and convalescent COVID-19 originated in the United States, Italy and Spain.

CDR3 length equals 18 residues. Here immunoSEQ multiplex PCR was the method, and the copy in TCRdb shows in-frame clones only, minus some. Counted here are about 240,000 clones, roughly 91% occurring once; the ten biggest clones make up roughly 10%. The TCR comes from a man aged 40-49 years who had recovered from COVID-19. The chain recombines TRBV21-1 with TRBJ1-4; the table assigns TRBD1, which was not confirmed against the DNA. TRBV21-1 is recorded as a pseudogene. The source material was PBMCs or T cells enriched from blood (not recorded which). The CDR3 is CASSKGYLRAGFYEKLFF. Here the CDR3 DNA reads TGTGCCAGCAGCAAAGGCTACCTTCGGGCAGGGTTTTATGAAAAACTGTTTTTT.